This T cell receptor (beta chain) stems from a study of blood T cell repertoires in COVID-19. Enrolled during active infection, Seattle patients were then followed longitudinally. The authors' processing: Scientists estimated how many nucleated cells there were by amplifying reference gene primers. Some clones are missing from TCRdb's copy, which holds only in-frame ones; the method was immunoSEQ multiplex PCR. V and J calls and clone size are as listed in that table; D and trimming were resolved from the DNA. The table lists around 150,000 clones, 70% to 90% of them singletons. The receptor comes from a woman in her sixties with COVID-19, enrolled during active disease. The specimen sequenced was peripheral blood.

The CDR3 loop reads CASSGLTSNEQFF. The DNA of the CDR3 is TGCGCCAGCAGTGGACTAACCTCTAATGAGCAGTTCTTC. The gene calls are TRBV10-2 and TRBJ2-1, with TRBD2 as a possible D gene (5 bases). Germline loops: CDR1 WSHSY, CDR2 SAAADI. V was clipped by 4 bases and J by 7 bases, with 11 bases between them. The CDR3 runs 13 residues.